The 8 T cell receptor beta chains reported below all come from one sample, sequenced in a study of T cells in Graves' hyperthyroidism and ophthalmopathy. Amplified TCR beta CDR3 regions came from RNA transcripts. When the TCR CDR3 underwent first-round RT-PCR, the HTBI primer set was used. From the multiplex PCR reads, TCRdb called clonotypes with MiXCR, one entry per CDR3 protein. The sample holds fewer than 750,000 distinct CDR3 sequences, roughly 14% seen once. The sequenced sample was blood. Receptor source: a woman aged 40 to 55 with Graves' ophthalmopathy.

This clonotype was seen ten or more times. This sequence joins TRBV2 and TRBJ2-7; D gene uncertain. The V and J ends lost 1 base and 3 bases respectively, with 10 bases between them. Germline-derived CDR1 and CDR2 are SNHLY and FYNNEI. The CDR3 consists of 14 residues. The CDR3 DNA sequence: TGTGCCAGCAGTGAAGGGAGCGCTGGCTACGAGCAGTACTTC. This codes for CASSEGSAGYEQYF.

The sample holds many counts of this clonotype. This sequence joins TRBV12-5 and TRBJ2-7; D unclear. The CDR3 has 12 residues. The V end was cut by 1 base, the J end by 6 bases, with 7 bases between. Germline-derived CDR1 and CDR2 are LGHNT and FRNRAP. CDR3 DNA sequence: TGTGCTAGTGGTTTGGACGTCTCCGAGCAGTACTTC. Its translation: CASGLDVSEQYF.

Turning to this clonotype: An end of the junction differs from the germline gene, which may be a read error. The V call is TRBV28, the J call TRBJ2-2; 9 bases fit TRBD2. Germline V gives CDR1 MDHEN, CDR2 SYDVKM. The CDR3 totals 17 residues. The CDR3 nucleotides read TGTGCCAGCAGCTTATTCCCTAGCGGGACTACAACCGGGGAGCTGTTTTTT. This gives the protein CASSLFPSGTTTGELFF.

This chain joins TRBV13 and TRBJ2-2; D is unresolved. V lost 5 bases and J 3 bases, leaving 28 bases between the germline ends. The length of the CDR3 is 20 residues. Germline V CDR1 and CDR2: PRHDT, FYEKMQ (reference sequence). As DNA, the CDR3 is TGTGCCAGCAGCCCTATGCCTTTTAGAGACCAGGAATCCTACACCGGGGAGCTGTTTTTT. Translation gives CASSPMPFRDQESYTGELFF.

At least ten counts were recorded for this clonotype. J is TRBJ1-2 and V is TRBV28; perhaps TRBD1 as D (6 bases). Germline CDR1 is MDHEN and CDR2 is SYDVKM. The germline V and J ends were trimmed by 7 bases and 5 bases, with 14 bases remaining between them. The CDR3 spans 13 residues. The CDR3 nucleotides are TGTGCCAGCATTACCCAGGGGCGTTATGGCTACACCTTC. Protein: CASITQGRYGYTF.

This clonotype was counted ten times or more. The V gene is TRBV28, the J gene TRBJ2-5, with 9 bases fitting TRBD1. V shed 5 bases, J shed 5 bases, and the junction held 12 bases outside the gene matches. The germline V gene encodes CDR1 MDHEN and CDR2 SYDVKM. The CDR3 extends over 16 amino acids. DNA of the CDR3: TGTGCCAGCAGTCCTTATACAGGGGGCGCGAGGGAGACCCAGTACTTC. Its translation: CASSPYTGGARETQYF.

This chain connects TRBV3-1 to TRBJ2-7; tentative D call: TRBD2 (5 bases). The ends were cut back, 0 bases at V and 3 bases at J, with 12 bases in the middle. CDR1 is LGHDT, CDR2 YNNKEL, per germline (reference sequence). The CDR3 has 15 amino acids. DNA of the CDR3: TGTGCCAGCAGCCAAGATCCTCCAGAGGGCTACGAGCAGTACTTC. This encodes CASSQDPPEGYEQYF.

This clonotype was seen a few times. The J gene is TRBJ2-2, the V gene TRBV28; TRBD1 agrees at 9 bases. V shed 6 bases and J 4 bases; nucleotides not matched to a gene: 9. The CDR3 spans 16 residues. Germline CDR1 MDHEN, CDR2 SYDVKM. The CDR3 region is CASSPQDRGSTGELFF. The CDR3 DNA is TGTGCCAGCAGCCCCCAGGACAGGGGAAGCACCGGGGAGCTGTTTTTT.